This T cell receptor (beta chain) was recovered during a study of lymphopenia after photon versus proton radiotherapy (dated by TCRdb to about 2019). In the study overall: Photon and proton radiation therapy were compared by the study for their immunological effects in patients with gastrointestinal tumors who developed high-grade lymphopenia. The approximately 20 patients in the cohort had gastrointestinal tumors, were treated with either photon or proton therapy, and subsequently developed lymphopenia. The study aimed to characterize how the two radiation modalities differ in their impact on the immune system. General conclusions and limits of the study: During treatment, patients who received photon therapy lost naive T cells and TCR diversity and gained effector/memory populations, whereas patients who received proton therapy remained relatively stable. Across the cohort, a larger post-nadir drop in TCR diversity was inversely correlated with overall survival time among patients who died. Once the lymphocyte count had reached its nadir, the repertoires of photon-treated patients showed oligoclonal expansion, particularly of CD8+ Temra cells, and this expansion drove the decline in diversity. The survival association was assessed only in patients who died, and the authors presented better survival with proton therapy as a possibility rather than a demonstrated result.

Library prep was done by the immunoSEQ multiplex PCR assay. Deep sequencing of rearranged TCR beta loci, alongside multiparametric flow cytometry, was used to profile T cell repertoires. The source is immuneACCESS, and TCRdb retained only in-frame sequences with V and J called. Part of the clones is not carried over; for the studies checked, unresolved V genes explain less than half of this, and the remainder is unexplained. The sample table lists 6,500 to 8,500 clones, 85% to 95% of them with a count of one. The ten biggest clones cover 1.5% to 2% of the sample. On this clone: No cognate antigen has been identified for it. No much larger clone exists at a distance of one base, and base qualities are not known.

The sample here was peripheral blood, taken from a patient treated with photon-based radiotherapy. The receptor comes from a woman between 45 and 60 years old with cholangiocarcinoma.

The DNA is as follows: TGCGCCAGCCAAAAAGGATCCTACAATGAGCAGTTCTTC. It translates to CASQKGSYNEQFF. The V gene is TRBV10-1 and the J gene is TRBJ2-1, with no reliable assignment of the D segment. Inclusive of the bounding cysteine and phenylalanine, the CDR3 is 13 residues long. Only CDR3 DNA remains: 39 bases, in frame from the first base. The germline V gene encodes CDR1 WNHNN and CDR2 SYGVQD (reference sequence). V is cut by 8 bases and J by 1 base, and the space between the germline ends is 9 bases.